This T cell receptor (beta chain) was observed in a study of blood T cell repertoires in COVID-19. As regards this clone: Other DNA sequences from this sample encode an identical CDR3 as well.

Participants came from about two dozen US areas, aged roughly 18 to 95 years. Per germline, CDR1 KGHSH and CDR2 LQKENI. The CDR3 is 16 residues long. V shed 0 bases and J 1 base; nucleotides not matched to a gene: 2. Assay used: immunoSEQ multiplex PCR; TCRdb lists only in-frame clones, some missing. The table shows about 250,000 clones, with 88% occurring only once. Specimen: PBMCs or T cells enriched from blood (not recorded which). The receptor was isolated from a woman between 45 and 60 years old who had recovered from COVID-19. The V call is TRBV18, the J call TRBJ2-3; 9 positions match TRBD2. CDR3 bases: TGTGCCAGCTCACCACCGGGACTAGCAGGCACAGATACGCAGTATTTT. It codes for CASSPPGLAGTDTQYF.